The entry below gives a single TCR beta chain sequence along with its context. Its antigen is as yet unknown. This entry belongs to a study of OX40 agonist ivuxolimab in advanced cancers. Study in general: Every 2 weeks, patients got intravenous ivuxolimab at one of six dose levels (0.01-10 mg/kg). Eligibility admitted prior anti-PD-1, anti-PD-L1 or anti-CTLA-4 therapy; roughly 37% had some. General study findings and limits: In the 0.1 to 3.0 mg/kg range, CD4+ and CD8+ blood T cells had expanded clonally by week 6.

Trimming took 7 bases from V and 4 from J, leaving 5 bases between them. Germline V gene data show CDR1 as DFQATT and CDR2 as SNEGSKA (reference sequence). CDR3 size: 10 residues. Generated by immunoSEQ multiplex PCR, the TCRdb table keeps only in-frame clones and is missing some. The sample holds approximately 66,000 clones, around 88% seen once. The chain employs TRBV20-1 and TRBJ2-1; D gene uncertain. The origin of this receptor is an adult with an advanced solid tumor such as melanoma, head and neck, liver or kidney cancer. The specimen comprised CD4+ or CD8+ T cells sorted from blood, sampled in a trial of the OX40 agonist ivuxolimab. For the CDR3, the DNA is TGCAGTGTCGGGTACAATGAGCAGTTCTTC. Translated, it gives CSVGYNEQFF.